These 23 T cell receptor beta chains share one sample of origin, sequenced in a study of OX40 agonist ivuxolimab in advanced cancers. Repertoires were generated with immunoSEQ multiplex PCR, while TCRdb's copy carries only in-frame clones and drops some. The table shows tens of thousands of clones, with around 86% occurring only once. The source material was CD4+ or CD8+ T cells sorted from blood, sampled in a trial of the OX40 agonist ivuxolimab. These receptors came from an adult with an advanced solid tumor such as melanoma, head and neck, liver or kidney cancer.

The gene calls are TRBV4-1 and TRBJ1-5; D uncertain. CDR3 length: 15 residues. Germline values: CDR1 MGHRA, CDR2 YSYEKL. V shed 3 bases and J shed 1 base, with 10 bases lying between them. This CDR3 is CASSHPGLSNQPQHF. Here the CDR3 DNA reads TGCGCCAGCAGCCACCCAGGACTCAGCAATCAGCCCCAGCATTTT.

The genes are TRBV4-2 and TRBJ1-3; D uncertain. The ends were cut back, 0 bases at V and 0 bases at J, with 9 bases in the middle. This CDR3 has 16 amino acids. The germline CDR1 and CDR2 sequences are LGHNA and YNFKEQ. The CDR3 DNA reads TGTGCCAGCAGCCAAGAAGGGTCTGGCTCTGGAAACACCATATATTTT. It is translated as CASSQEGSGSGNTIYF.

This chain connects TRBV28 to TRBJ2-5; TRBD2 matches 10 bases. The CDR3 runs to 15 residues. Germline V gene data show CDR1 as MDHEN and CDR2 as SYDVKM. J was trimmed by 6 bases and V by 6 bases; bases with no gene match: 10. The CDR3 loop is CASSVTSGPSQTQYF. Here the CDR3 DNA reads TGTGCCAGCAGCGTGACTAGCGGGCCGAGCCAGACCCAGTACTTC.

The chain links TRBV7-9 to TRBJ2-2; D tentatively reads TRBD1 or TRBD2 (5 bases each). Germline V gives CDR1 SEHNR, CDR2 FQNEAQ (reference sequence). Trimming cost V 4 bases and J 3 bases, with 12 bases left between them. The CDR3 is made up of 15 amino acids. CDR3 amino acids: CASSSGTEDTGELFF. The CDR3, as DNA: TGTGCCAGCAGCTCCGGGACGGAGGACACCGGGGAGCTGTTTTTT.

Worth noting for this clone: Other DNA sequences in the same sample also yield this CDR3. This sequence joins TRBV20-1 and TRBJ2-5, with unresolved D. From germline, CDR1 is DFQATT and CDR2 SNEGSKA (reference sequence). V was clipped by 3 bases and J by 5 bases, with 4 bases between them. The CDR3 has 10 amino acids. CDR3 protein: CSASFETQYF. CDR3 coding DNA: TGCAGTGCTAGCTTTGAGACCCAGTACTTC.

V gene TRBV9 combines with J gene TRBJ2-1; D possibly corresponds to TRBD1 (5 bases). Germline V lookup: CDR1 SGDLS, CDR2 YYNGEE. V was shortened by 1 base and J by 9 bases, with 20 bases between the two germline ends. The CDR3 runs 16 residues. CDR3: CASSVSSWGRPAEQFF. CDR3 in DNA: TGTGCCAGCAGCGTAAGCTCGTGGGGCCGTCCAGCTGAGCAGTTCTTC.

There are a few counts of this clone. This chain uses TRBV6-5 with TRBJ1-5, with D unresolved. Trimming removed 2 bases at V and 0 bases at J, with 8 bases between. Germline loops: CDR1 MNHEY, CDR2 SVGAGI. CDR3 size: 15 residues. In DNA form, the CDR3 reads TGTGCCAGCAGTTACGGTGGGTCTAGCAATCAGCCCCAGCATTTT. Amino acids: CASSYGGSSNQPQHF.

CDR3 loop: CAISDQRGFATNEKLFF. CDR3 DNA sequence: TGTGCCATCAGTGACCAGAGGGGGTTTGCAACTAATGAAAAACTGTTTTTT. The chain uses TRBV10-3 and TRBJ1-4, with D possibly matching TRBD1 (6 bases). The V gene lost 3 bases and the J gene lost 0 bases, with 14 bases spanning the gap. CDR3 length: 17 amino acids. CDR1 ENHRY and CDR2 SYGVKD come from the germline V gene.

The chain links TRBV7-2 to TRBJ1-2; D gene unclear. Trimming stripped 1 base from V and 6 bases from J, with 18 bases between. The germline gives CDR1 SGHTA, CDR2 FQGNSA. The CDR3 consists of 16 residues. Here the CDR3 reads CASSLGEGWKTDGYTF. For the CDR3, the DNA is TGTGCCAGCAGCTTAGGCGAGGGTTGGAAGACTGATGGCTACACCTTC.

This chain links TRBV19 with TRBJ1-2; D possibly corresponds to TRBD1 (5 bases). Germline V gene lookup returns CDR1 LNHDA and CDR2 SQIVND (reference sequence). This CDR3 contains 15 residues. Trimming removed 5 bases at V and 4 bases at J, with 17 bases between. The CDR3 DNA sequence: TGTGCCAGTAGTGAAGCTCTGAGACAGACCTATGGCTACACCTTC. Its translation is CASSEALRQTYGYTF.

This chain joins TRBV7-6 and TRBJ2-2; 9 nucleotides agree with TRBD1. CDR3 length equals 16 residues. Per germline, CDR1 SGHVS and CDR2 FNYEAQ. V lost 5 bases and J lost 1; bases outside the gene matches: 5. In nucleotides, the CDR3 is TGTGCCAGCAGCCCTCGACAGGGGGAGAACACCGGGGAGCTGTTTTTT. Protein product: CASSPRQGENTGELFF. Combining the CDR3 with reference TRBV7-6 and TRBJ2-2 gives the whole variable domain GAGVSQSPRYKVTKRGQDVALRCDPISGHVSLYWYRQALGQGPEFLTYFNYEAQQDKSGLPNDRFSAERPEGSISTLTIQRTEQRDSAMYRCASSPRQGENTGELFFGEGSRLTVL.

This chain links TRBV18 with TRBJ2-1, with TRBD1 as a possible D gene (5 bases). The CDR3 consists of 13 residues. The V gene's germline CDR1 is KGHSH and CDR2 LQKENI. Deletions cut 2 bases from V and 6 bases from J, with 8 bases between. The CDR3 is CASSPTGSNEQFF. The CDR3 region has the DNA TGTGCCAGCTCACCAACAGGCAGCAATGAGCAGTTCTTC. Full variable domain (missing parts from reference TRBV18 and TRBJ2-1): NAGVMQNPRHLVRRRGQEARLRCSPMKGHSHVYWYRQLPEEGLKFMVYLQKENIIDESGMPKERFSAEFPKEGPSILRIQQVVRGDSAAYFCASSPTGSNEQFFGPGTRLTVL.

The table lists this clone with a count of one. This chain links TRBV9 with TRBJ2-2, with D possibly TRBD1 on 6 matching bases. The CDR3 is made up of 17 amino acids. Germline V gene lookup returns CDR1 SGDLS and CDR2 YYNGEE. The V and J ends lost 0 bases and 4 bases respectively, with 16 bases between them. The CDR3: CASSVVGGRGSTGELFF. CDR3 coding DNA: TGTGCCAGCAGCGTAGTAGGGGGACGAGGATCCACCGGGGAGCTGTTTTTT.

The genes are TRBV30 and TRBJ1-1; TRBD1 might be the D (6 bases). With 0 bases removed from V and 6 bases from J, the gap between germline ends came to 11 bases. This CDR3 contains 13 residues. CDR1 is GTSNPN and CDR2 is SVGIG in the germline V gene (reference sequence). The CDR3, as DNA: TGTGCCTGGAGTGTAAGAGGGGGGGCTGAAGCTTTCTTT. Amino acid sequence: CAWSVRGGAEAFF.

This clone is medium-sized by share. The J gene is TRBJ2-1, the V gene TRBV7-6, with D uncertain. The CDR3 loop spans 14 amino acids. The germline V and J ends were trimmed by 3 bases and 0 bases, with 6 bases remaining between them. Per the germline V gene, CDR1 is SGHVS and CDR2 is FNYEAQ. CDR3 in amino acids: CASSFQYSYNEQFF. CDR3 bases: TGTGCCAGCAGCTTCCAATACTCCTACAATGAGCAGTTCTTC. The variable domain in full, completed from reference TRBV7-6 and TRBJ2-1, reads GAGVSQSPRYKVTKRGQDVALRCDPISGHVSLYWYRQALGQGPEFLTYFNYEAQQDKSGLPNDRFSAERPEGSISTLTIQRTEQRDSAMYRCASSFQYSYNEQFFGPGTRLTVL.

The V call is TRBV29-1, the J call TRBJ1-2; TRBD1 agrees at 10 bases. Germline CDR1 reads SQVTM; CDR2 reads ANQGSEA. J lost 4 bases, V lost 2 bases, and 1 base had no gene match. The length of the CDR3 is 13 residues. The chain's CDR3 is CSVERDRGYGYTF. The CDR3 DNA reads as TGCAGCGTTGAACGGGACAGGGGCTATGGCTACACCTTC.

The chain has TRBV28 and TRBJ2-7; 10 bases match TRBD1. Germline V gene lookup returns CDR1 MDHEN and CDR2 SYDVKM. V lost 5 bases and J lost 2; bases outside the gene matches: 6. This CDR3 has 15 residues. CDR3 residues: CASSMWGTGAYEQYF. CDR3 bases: TGTGCCAGCAGTATGTGGGGGACAGGGGCCTACGAGCAGTACTTC.

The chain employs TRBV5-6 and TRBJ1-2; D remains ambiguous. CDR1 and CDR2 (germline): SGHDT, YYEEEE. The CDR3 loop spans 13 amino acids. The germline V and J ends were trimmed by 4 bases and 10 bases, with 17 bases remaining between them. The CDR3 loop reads CASSKAETRIYTF. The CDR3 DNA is TGTGCCAGCAGCAAGGCGGAGACGAGGATCTACACCTTC.

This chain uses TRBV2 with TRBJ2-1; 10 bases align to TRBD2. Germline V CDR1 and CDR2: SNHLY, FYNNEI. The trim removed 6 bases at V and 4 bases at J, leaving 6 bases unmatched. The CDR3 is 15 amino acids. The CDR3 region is CASSDLAGVYNEQFF. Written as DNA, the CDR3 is TGTGCCAGCAGCGATCTAGCGGGGGTGTACAATGAGCAGTTCTTC.

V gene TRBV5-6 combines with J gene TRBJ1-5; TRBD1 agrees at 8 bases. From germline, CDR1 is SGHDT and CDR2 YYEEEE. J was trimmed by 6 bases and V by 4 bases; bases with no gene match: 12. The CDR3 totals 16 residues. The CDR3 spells CASSVGPTGARQPQHF. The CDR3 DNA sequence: TGTGCCAGCAGCGTGGGCCCGACAGGGGCCCGTCAGCCCCAGCATTTT.

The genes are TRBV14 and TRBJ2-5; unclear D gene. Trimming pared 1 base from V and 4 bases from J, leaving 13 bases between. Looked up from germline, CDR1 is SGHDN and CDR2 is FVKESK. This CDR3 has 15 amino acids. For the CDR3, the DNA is TGTGCCAGCAGCCAAGTTTTGGGCGTCACAGAGACCCAGTACTTC. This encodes CASSQVLGVTETQYF.

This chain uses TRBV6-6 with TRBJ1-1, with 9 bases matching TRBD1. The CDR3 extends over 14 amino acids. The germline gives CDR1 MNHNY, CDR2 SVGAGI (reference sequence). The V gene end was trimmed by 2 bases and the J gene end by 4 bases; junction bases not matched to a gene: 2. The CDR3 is CASSYPTGGTEAFF. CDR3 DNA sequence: TGTGCCAGCAGTTACCCGACAGGGGGCACTGAAGCTTTCTTT.

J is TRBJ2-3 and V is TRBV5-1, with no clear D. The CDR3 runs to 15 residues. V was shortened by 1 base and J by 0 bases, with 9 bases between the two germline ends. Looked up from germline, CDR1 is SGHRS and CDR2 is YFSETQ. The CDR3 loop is CASSLMLGSTDTQYF. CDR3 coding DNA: TGCGCCAGCAGCTTGATGTTGGGGAGCACAGATACGCAGTATTTT.